One and the same sample provided the 12 T cell receptor beta chains below, sequenced in a study of early T cells in non-severe SARS-CoV-2 infection. TCRdb processed the 5' RACE reads anew with MiXCR; each CDR3 protein has one entry. Of under 85,000 distinct CDR3 sequences in the sample, around 10% are singletons; the top ten hold 4.5% to 7%. Sequencing used whole blood, obtained at baseline. These receptors were obtained from an adult who was a healthcare worker with PCR-confirmed SARS-CoV-2 infection or an uninfected control (not recorded which).

This clonotype has more than one count but fewer than ten. The CDR3 DNA reads as TGTGCCAGCAGTTTACTAGCAGGGAGCAATGAGCAGTTCTTC. Its protein is CASSLLAGSNEQFF. The rearrangement uses TRBV27 and TRBJ2-1; TRBD1 or TRBD2 may be the D gene (5 bases each). Germline CDR1 is MNHEY and CDR2 is SMNVEV (reference sequence). V was pared by 2 bases and J by 6 bases, with 11 bases between. The CDR3 extends over 14 amino acids.

Only one count was recorded for this clonotype. The rearrangement links TRBV6-5 to TRBJ2-1; tentative D call: TRBD2 (6 bases). The CDR3 contains 13 residues. Germline loops: CDR1 MNHEY, CDR2 SVGAGI. V lost 6 bases and J lost 6, with 12 bases in between. The CDR3: CASSYRRGNEQFF. The CDR3 bases are TGTGCCAGCAGCTATAGGAGGGGCAATGAGCAGTTCTTC.

This clonotype was seen ten or more times. The CDR3 loop reads CASSLGVPPETQYF. The CDR3, as DNA: TGTGCCAGCAGTTTAGGGGTACCCCCGGAGACCCAGTACTTC. The chain joins TRBV12-3 or TRBV12-4 to TRBJ2-5; D is unresolved. The CDR3 extends over 14 amino acids. V lost 1 base and J lost 5, with 11 bases in between.

This clonotype was seen many times. This sequence joins TRBV11-3 and TRBJ2-2; D call uncertain. The CDR3 sequence is 15 residues long. V was trimmed by 5 bases and J by 5 bases, leaving 15 bases between them. Looked up from germline, CDR1 is SGHNT and CDR2 is YENEEA. DNA for the CDR3: TGTGCCAGCAGCCCCCTAACCGGGTGGACCGGGGAGCTGTTTTTT. It yields the protein CASSPLTGWTGELFF.

This clonotype was seen many times. The chain combines TRBV6-2 or TRBV6-3 with TRBJ2-1; 16 nucleotides line up with TRBD2. The CDR3 loop spans 16 amino acids. The J segment lost 1 base and the V segment lost 6 bases, leaving 0 bases of the junction unmatched. CDR1 MNHEY and CDR2 SVGEGT come from the germline V gene. The CDR3 DNA follows: TGTGCCAGCAGGGGACTAGCGGGGGGGTCCTACAATGAGCAGTTCTTC. Its protein is CASRGLAGGSYNEQFF.

The CDR3 nucleotides read TGTGCCACCAGTGATTCGGCCGGGACAGGAAGGAAAGAGACCCAGTACTTC. It yields the protein CATSDSAGTGRKETQYF. The rearrangement links TRBV24-1 to TRBJ2-5, with 8 bases fitting TRBD1. Germline trimming cut 2 bases from V and 3 bases from J; bases unmatched to any gene: 10. The CDR3 spans 17 residues. CDR1 and CDR2 from the germline V gene are KGHDR and SFDVKD.

This clonotype was counted a single time. This rearrangement joins TRBV6-2 or TRBV6-3 to TRBJ1-2; D is unresolved. The CDR3 totals 15 residues. The germline CDR1 and CDR2 sequences are MNHEY and SVGEGT. V was pared by 3 bases and J by 4 bases, with 15 bases between. The CDR3 loop reads CASSYAGRSTYGYTF. The CDR3 bases are TGTGCCAGCAGTTATGCCGGCAGGAGCACCTATGGCTACACCTTC.

This clonotype has ten or more counts. This sequence joins TRBV29-1 and TRBJ1-4; D not certain. Trimming pared 6 bases from V and 7 bases from J, leaving 15 bases between. The CDR3 length is 13 residues. Per germline, CDR1 SQVTM and CDR2 ANQGSEA. DNA of the CDR3: TGCAGCGTGGCGGAGGTGGTAGGTGAAAAACTGTTTTTT. It encodes CSVAEVVGEKLFF.

This chain links TRBV6-2 or TRBV6-3 with TRBJ2-1, with 8 positions matching TRBD2. This CDR3 is built from 16 residues. V dropped 6 bases and J dropped 3; count of bases not matched to a gene: 10. Germline V lookup: CDR1 MNHEY, CDR2 SVGEGT. CDR3 sequence (DNA): TGTGCCAGCAGACCCCGTTCGCGGGGGGTCTACAATGAGCAGTTCTTC. This codes for CASRPRSRGVYNEQFF.

This clonotype was counted a few times. The rearrangement joins TRBV9 to TRBJ2-5, with TRBD1 as a possible D gene (6 bases). Germline V CDR1 and CDR2: SGDLS, YYNGEE. The CDR3 totals 13 residues. V lost 4 bases to trimming and J lost 5 bases, with 12 bases between them. The DNA of the CDR3 is TGTGCCAGCAGCATAACAGGGCTTGAGACCCAGTACTTC. Translating gives CASSITGLETQYF. The full variable domain, with the rest looked up from reference TRBV9 and TRBJ2-5, is DSGVTQTPKHLITATGQRVTLRCSPRSGDLSVYWYQQSLDQGLQFLIQYYNGEERAKGNILERFSAQQFPDLHSELNLSSLELGDSALYFCASSITGLETQYFGPGTRLLVL.

This clonotype was counted ten times or more. The V call is TRBV10-1, the J call TRBJ2-1; no definite D call. Trimming took off 3 bases at V and 7 bases at J, with 13 bases between the two ends. Germline V gives CDR1 WNHNN, CDR2 SYGVQD (reference sequence). The CDR3 runs to 14 residues. CDR3 residues: CASSEVLLGNEQFF. The CDR3 coding sequence is TGCGCCAGCAGTGAAGTGCTCCTTGGGAATGAGCAGTTCTTC.

This clonotype was detected ten times or more. The rearrangement joins TRBV11-1 to TRBJ1-1; 8 bases align to TRBD1. This CDR3 contains 12 residues. Unmatched junction bases numbered 0, after V lost 4 bases and J lost 5 bases. In germline, CDR1 is SGHAT, CDR2 FQDESV (reference sequence). The chain's CDR3 is CASSWTGTEAFF. The CDR3 DNA reads TGTGCCAGCAGCTGGACAGGGACTGAAGCTTTCTTT.